The entry below describes one TCR beta chain. In its sample, this clonotype was seen a few times. Its antigen is not yet known. No qualities accompany the bases; no much larger clone lies one base away. This specimen comes from a study of patients and donors after allogeneic stem cell transplantation (dated by TCRdb to between 2020 and 2021). Libraries were prepared through RT-PCR. The data were produced on a NextSeq 550. TCRdb cleaned the public reads at Q25 with fastp, built clones with MiXCR and kept in-frame beta chains. Under each unique CDR3 protein, matching rows form one entry showing the most common genes and DNA. Counted in this sample were some 960,000 distinct CDR3 sequences; approximately 19% of them appeared once. The ten largest clonotypes hold 5% to 6.5% of the sample. Sequenced sample: blood, either unsorted or a sorted T cell fraction (not recorded which). The sequence was collected from a human donor who was either an allogeneic HSCT recipient or a stem cell or donor lymphocyte infusion donor (not recorded which). It is not recorded whose cells these are; they may come from a transplant donor.

The CDR3 in this case is CSANQRGGVTDTQYF. The base sequence is TGCAGTGCTAACCAGCGGGGGGGGGTAACAGATACGCAGTATTTT. In this chain, TRBV20-1 is recombined with TRBJ2-3, and TRBD2 matches 10 of the central bases. Per the germline V gene (reference sequence), DFQATT is the CDR1 and SNEGSKA is the CDR2. At the junction V is shortened by 4 bases and J by 3 bases; bases outside the gene matches: 7. There are 15 amino acids in the CDR3, from cysteine to phenylalanine inclusive. Only CDR3 DNA remains: 45 bases, in frame from the first base.